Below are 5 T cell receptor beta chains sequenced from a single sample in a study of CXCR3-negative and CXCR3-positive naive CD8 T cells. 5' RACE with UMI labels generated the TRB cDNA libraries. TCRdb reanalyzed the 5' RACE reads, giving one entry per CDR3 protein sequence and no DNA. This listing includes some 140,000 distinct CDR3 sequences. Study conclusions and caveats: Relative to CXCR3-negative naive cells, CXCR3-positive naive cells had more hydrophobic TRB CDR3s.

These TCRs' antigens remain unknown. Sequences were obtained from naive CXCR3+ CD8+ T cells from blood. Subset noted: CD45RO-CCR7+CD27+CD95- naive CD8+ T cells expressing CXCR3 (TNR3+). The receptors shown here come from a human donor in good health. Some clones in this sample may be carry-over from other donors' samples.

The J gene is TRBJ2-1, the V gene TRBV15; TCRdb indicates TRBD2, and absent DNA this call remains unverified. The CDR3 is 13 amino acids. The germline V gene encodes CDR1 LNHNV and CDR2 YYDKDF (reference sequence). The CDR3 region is CATSRGLVYEQFF.

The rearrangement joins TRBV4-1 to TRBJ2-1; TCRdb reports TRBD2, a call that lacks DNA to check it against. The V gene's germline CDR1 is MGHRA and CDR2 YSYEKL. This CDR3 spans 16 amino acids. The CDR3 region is CASSQDRLAGVGEQFF.

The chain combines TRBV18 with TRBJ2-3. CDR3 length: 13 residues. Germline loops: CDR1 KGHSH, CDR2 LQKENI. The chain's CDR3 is CASSGVDTDTQYF.

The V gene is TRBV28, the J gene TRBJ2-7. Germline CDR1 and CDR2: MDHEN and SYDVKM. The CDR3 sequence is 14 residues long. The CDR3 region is CASSLAEWSYEQYF.

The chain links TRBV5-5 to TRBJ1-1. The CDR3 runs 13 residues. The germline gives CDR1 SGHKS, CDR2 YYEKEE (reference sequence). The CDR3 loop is CASSFTPYTEAFF.